This T cell receptor (beta chain) emerged from a study of shared clonotypes between healthy human individuals. Overall study context: Per-donor plates numbered three CD4 naive, three CD4 memory, two CD8 naive and one CD8 memory.

Deep level was the assay's run setting. Method: immunoSEQ multiplex PCR; TCRdb's copy keeps in-frame clones and lacks some. The data hold about 640,000 clones, with 60% to 80% observed a single time. The sample holds a few counts of this clone. The antigen remains undetermined. Germline assignment: CDR1 GTSNPN and CDR2 SVGIG (reference sequence). This CDR3 has 13 amino acids. Trimming removed 0 bases from V and 1 base from J, with 6 bases in between. General study results and limits: Large sequencing depth failed to make sorted-subset sequencing complete, rarefaction showed.

This TCR came from a woman in her thirties in good health. The chain combines TRBV30 with TRBJ1-1; D gene ambiguous. Source material: memory CD4+ T cells sorted from blood. The sample's subset: CD45RA-negative fraction. The CDR3, as DNA: TGTGCCTGGAGTGTATCCAGGAACACTGAAGCTTTCTTT. Its translation is CAWSVSRNTEAFF.